This T cell receptor beta chain was retrieved from a study of yellow fever vaccine responses in identical twins. As to this clonotype: Its antigen is not known.

CDR3 length: 11 amino acids. Trimming pared 4 bases from V and 7 bases from J, leaving 8 bases between. Germline V gene data show CDR1 as SQVTM and CDR2 as ANQGSEA. TCRdb called the RT-PCR reads again in MiXCR, with one record for every CDR3 protein. Here the sample spans around 2,600 distinct CDR3 sequences, about 80% being singletons. Findings and limits, study-wide: Reported findings indicate that twins' vaccine T cell responses seemed partially convergent, partially personalized.

This chain links TRBV29-1 with TRBJ2-1; D not certain. This TCR was recovered from a woman under 30 who received the yellow fever vaccine. The sequenced sample was T cells from blood (PBMCs), unsorted or a sorted subset (not recorded which), obtained before or after yellow fever vaccination (not recorded which). The CDR3 spells CSVVIGNEQFF. Written as DNA, the CDR3 is TGCAGCGTTGTAATAGGTAATGAGCAGTTCTTC.